These 25 T cell receptor beta chains were all obtained from the same sample, sequenced in a study of T cell changes during pregnancy in multiple sclerosis. Here immunoSEQ multiplex PCR was the method, and the copy in TCRdb shows in-frame clones only, minus some. The data hold around 100,000 clones, with approximately 90% observed a single time. The sample here was peripheral blood, taken after pregnancy. The receptors originated from a female donor with multiple sclerosis, enrolled in a pregnancy study.

The chain employs TRBV7-2 and TRBJ1-2; D unclear. Deletions cut 6 bases from V and 4 bases from J, with 15 bases between. CDR3 length: 14 residues. Per the germline V gene, CDR1 is SGHTA and CDR2 is FQGNSA. The CDR3 loop reads CASRKPGLIYGYTF. The CDR3, as DNA: TGTGCCAGCAGAAAACCCGGACTGATCTATGGCTACACCTTC.

This rearrangement joins TRBV11-1 to TRBJ1-5; D might be TRBD1 (6 bases). This CDR3 is built from 14 residues. Trimming cost V 1 base and J 2 bases, with 6 bases left between them. Germline CDR1 and CDR2: SGHAT and FQDESV (reference sequence). The CDR3 protein is CASSLDRGNQPQHF. DNA for the CDR3: TGTGCCAGCAGCTTAGACAGGGGCAATCAGCCCCAGCATTTT. The full variable domain, its missing parts supplied by reference TRBV11-1 and TRBJ1-5, is EAEVAQSPRYKITEKSQAVAFWCDPISGHATLYWYRQILGQGPELLVQFQDESVVDDSQLPKDRFSAERLKGVDSTLKIQPAELGDSAMYLCASSLDRGNQPQHFGDGTRLSIL.

The V and J genes are TRBV13 and TRBJ2-5; possibly TRBD1 for D (5 bases). CDR1 PRHDT and CDR2 FYEKMQ come from the germline V gene (reference sequence). Trimming took 5 bases from V and 1 from J, leaving 8 bases between them. This CDR3 has 13 amino acids. CDR3 in DNA: TGTGCCAGCAGCCTAGACAGCCAAGAGACCCAGTACTTC. Encoded protein: CASSLDSQETQYF. The variable domain in full, with the rest retrieved from reference TRBV13 and TRBJ2-5, is AAGVIQSPRHLIKEKRETATLKCYPIPRHDTVYWYQQGPGQDPQFLISFYEKMQSDKGSIPDRFSAQQFSDYHSELNMSSLELGDSALYFCASSLDSQETQYFGPGTRLLVL.

The chain couples TRBV5-1 to TRBJ1-3; 9 positions agree with TRBD1. This CDR3 is built from 15 residues. CDR1 SGHRS and CDR2 YFSETQ come from the germline V gene. The J segment lost 4 bases and the V segment lost 4 bases, leaving 6 bases of the junction unmatched. The DNA for the CDR3 is TGCGCCAGCAGCCGTACAGGGGGCGAGGGAAACACCATATATTTT. It translates to CASSRTGGEGNTIYF.

The chain links TRBV9 to TRBJ2-2; a weak D match, TRBD1 (5 bases). CDR3 length equals 13 residues. From germline, CDR1 is SGDLS and CDR2 YYNGEE. Trimming cost V 2 bases and J 5 bases, with 7 bases left between them. The CDR3 DNA is TGTGCCAGCAGCGTCAGGGTAACCGGGGAGCTGTTTTTT. Translation gives CASSVRVTGELFF.

The chain links TRBV18 to TRBJ1-2; perhaps TRBD1 as D (5 bases). Germline assignment: CDR1 KGHSH and CDR2 LQKENI. The CDR3 sequence is 14 residues long. Trimming removed 0 bases from V and 4 bases from J, with 9 bases in between. CDR3 sequence reads: CASSPPETGYGYTF. In nucleotides, the CDR3 is TGTGCCAGCTCACCACCGGAAACAGGCTATGGCTACACCTTC.

The J gene is TRBJ1-2, the V gene TRBV6-1, with D possibly TRBD1 on 6 matching bases. Germline lookup yields CDR1 MNHNS and CDR2 SASEGT. The V end lost 4 bases, the J end lost 4 bases, and 13 bases lay between the germline ends. The CDR3 consists of 14 residues. CDR3 in amino acids: CASSGTGQSYGYTF. The CDR3 DNA reads as TGTGCCAGCAGTGGCACAGGACAGAGCTATGGCTACACCTTC.

This chain joins TRBV18 and TRBJ2-7, with D tentatively TRBD2 (5 bases). From germline, CDR1 is KGHSH and CDR2 LQKENI. Trimming removed 6 bases at V and 6 bases at J, with 18 bases between. The CDR3 consists of 14 residues. The chain's CDR3 is CASSPAGVGSEQYF. The CDR3 DNA reads as TGTGCCAGCTCTCCGGCCGGGGTAGGGTCCGAGCAGTACTTC.

This sequence joins TRBV5-6 and TRBJ1-4; D possibly corresponds to TRBD1 (6 bases). Germline assignment: CDR1 SGHDT and CDR2 YYEEEE. The CDR3 runs 14 residues. V lost 0 bases to trimming and J lost 8 bases, with 11 bases between them. Here the CDR3 reads CASSLGTGWEKLFF. The CDR3 region has the DNA TGTGCCAGCAGCTTGGGTACAGGGTGGGAAAAACTGTTTTTT.

The chain is built from TRBV29-1 and TRBJ1-2, with D perhaps TRBD1 (5 bases). Germline V lookup: CDR1 SQVTM, CDR2 ANQGSEA. V lost 6 bases to trimming and J lost 0 bases, with 14 bases between them. CDR3 length equals 14 residues. The CDR3 protein is CSVTGTRTNYGYTF. CDR3 coding DNA: TGCAGCGTGACCGGGACTCGGACTAACTATGGCTACACCTTC.

This chain joins TRBV27 and TRBJ1-5; possibly TRBD1 for D (6 bases). V lost 5 bases and J 3 bases, leaving 11 bases between the germline ends. The CDR3 runs to 14 residues. From germline, CDR1 is MNHEY and CDR2 SMNVEV (reference sequence). The CDR3 coding sequence is TGTGCCAGCAGTCGATACAGGGCCAATCAGCCCCAGCATTTT. Amino acid sequence: CASSRYRANQPQHF.

The sample holds one count of this clone. This rearrangement joins TRBV7-3 to TRBJ2-3, with D tentatively TRBD2 (5 bases). Trimming removed 2 bases from V and 3 bases from J, with 12 bases in between. This CDR3 is 15 amino acids long. CDR1 SGHTA and CDR2 FQGTGA come from the germline V gene. As DNA, the CDR3 is TGTGCCAGCAGCTTACGCGCGGGCCCGACAGATACGCAGTATTTT. Protein: CASSLRAGPTDTQYF. The full variable domain, completed using reference TRBV7-3 and TRBJ2-3, is GAGVSQTPSNKVTEKGKYVELRCDPISGHTALYWYRQSLGQGPEFLIYFQGTGAADDSGLPNDRFFAVRPEGSVSTLKIQRTERGDSAVYLCASSLRAGPTDTQYFGPGTRLTVL.

V is TRBV15 and J is TRBJ2-2; D call uncertain. V lost 8 bases and J 1 base, leaving 14 bases between the germline ends. CDR1 is LNHNV and CDR2 is YYDKDF in the germline V gene (reference sequence). There are 15 residues in the CDR3. CDR3 sequence: CATGRGKLNTGELFF. As DNA, the CDR3 is TGTGCCACCGGCCGCGGCAAATTGAACACCGGGGAGCTGTTTTTT.

The CDR3 coding sequence is TGTGCTAGTGGCTACGGGGGGGCATCCTACAATGAGCAGTTCTTC. Its translation: CASGYGGASYNEQFF. This chain joins TRBV12-5 and TRBJ2-1; 8 nucleotides line up with TRBD2. The CDR3 sequence is 15 residues long. The germline CDR1 and CDR2 sequences are LGHNT and FRNRAP. V was clipped by 6 bases and J by 1 base; unmatched bases: 5.

The chain employs TRBV5-1 and TRBJ1-1, with D maybe TRBD1 (6 bases). Trimming removed 4 bases at V and 0 bases at J, with 16 bases between. Germline V gene sequence: CDR1 SGHRS, CDR2 YFSETQ. This CDR3 is built from 16 residues. This chain's CDR3 is CASSPLNTGLNTEAFF. The DNA for the CDR3 is TGCGCCAGCAGCCCTTTAAATACAGGGCTGAACACTGAAGCTTTCTTT.

The chain couples TRBV29-1 to TRBJ1-1, with 9 bases identical to TRBD1. The CDR3 sequence is 14 residues long. Germline loops: CDR1 SQVTM, CDR2 ANQGSEA. With V trimmed by 7 bases and J by 1 base, 7 bases remained unmatched. CDR3 coding DNA: TGCAGCGCCGGCAGACAGGGGGGGAACACTGAAGCTTTCTTT. Translating it yields CSAGRQGGNTEAFF.

The gene calls are TRBV9 and TRBJ2-1; 9 bases fit TRBD2. The CDR3 length is 17 residues. After removal of 2 bases from V and 0 bases from J, the junction contained 6 bases not matched to a gene. Germline V CDR1 and CDR2: SGDLS, YYNGEE. CDR3 DNA sequence: TGTGCCAGCAGCGTCTCGAGCGGGAGGAGCTCCTACAATGAGCAGTTCTTC. Translated: CASSVSSGRSSYNEQFF.

The chain employs TRBV7-9 and TRBJ1-6, with a weak D call TRBD1 (5 bases). There are 13 residues in the CDR3. The germline CDR1 and CDR2 sequences are SEHNR and FQNEAQ (reference sequence). V was trimmed by 1 base and J by 9 bases, leaving 7 bases between them. CDR3 region: CASSLEGRSPLHF. In DNA form, the CDR3 reads TGTGCCAGCAGCTTAGAGGGGCGTTCACCCCTCCACTTT. Variable domain in full (rest from reference TRBV7-9 and TRBJ1-6): DTGVSQNPRHKITKRGQNVTFRCDPISEHNRLYWYRQTLGQGPEFLTYFQNEAQLEKSRLLSDRFSAERPKGSFSTLEIQRTEQGDSAMYLCASSLEGRSPLHFGNGTRLTVT.

The CDR3 DNA reads as TGTGCCAGCGAAAGTAGCGGGCCCTGGGGCTACGAGCAGTACTTC. The encoded protein is CASESSGPWGYEQYF. This rearrangement joins TRBV6-1 to TRBJ2-7; 7 positions agree with TRBD2. Per the germline V gene, CDR1 is MNHNS and CDR2 is SASEGT. This CDR3 is built from 15 residues. Trimming at V came to 8 bases and at J to 3 bases, leaving 13 bases not matched to a gene.

The chain uses TRBV6-6 and TRBJ1-5; TRBD1 matches 8 bases. V was pared by 6 bases and J by 5 bases, with 6 bases of the junction left unmatched. CDR1 is MNHNY and CDR2 is SVGAGI in the germline V gene (reference sequence). This CDR3 is built from 14 residues. The CDR3 DNA sequence: TGTGCCAGCAGCGTCAGGGGGCACGATCAGCCCCAGCATTTT. It specifies CASSVRGHDQPQHF.

V usage is TRBV27 and J usage is TRBJ2-1; possibly TRBD1 for D (6 bases). V was clipped by 2 bases and J by 6 bases, with 14 bases between them. The length of the CDR3 is 15 residues. Germline V gene lookup returns CDR1 MNHEY and CDR2 SMNVEV (reference sequence). CDR3 loop: CASSLGQGPGNEQFF. CDR3 in DNA: TGTGCCAGCAGTTTAGGCCAGGGGCCCGGCAATGAGCAGTTCTTC.

V is TRBV6-1 and J is TRBJ1-5; 11 bases agree with TRBD1. V shed 7 bases and J 4 bases; nucleotides not matched to a gene: 3. The CDR3 has 14 residues. The germline gives CDR1 MNHNS, CDR2 SASEGT. In nucleotides, the CDR3 is TGTGCCAGCACTGGACAGGGGGCAAATCAGCCCCAGCATTTT. It specifies CASTGQGANQPQHF.

As to this clone: Other DNA sequences within the sample encode an identical CDR3. This chain connects TRBV29-1 to TRBJ1-1, with 10 bases identical to TRBD1. Losses at the gene ends were 0 bases for V and 5 bases for J; bases not matched to a gene: 6. The CDR3 consists of 15 residues. The germline V gene has CDR1 SQVTM and CDR2 ANQGSEA. CDR3 nucleotides: TGCAGCGTTGAAGATTGGGACAGGGGAGGAACTGAAGCTTTCTTT. Its protein is CSVEDWDRGGTEAFF.

V and J are TRBV11-1 and TRBJ1-2, with a weak D call TRBD1 (5 bases). V dropped 4 bases and J dropped 5 bases, with 11 bases sitting between them. The length of the CDR3 is 13 residues. Germline V gene lookup returns CDR1 SGHAT and CDR2 FQDESV (reference sequence). The CDR3 loop is CASSSRDSYGYTF. The CDR3 DNA sequence: TGTGCCAGCAGCTCCAGAGACAGTTATGGCTACACCTTC.

The CDR3 DNA follows: TGTGCCAGCAGCCCTAGACAGGTTAATCAGCCCCAGCATTTT. This codes for CASSPRQVNQPQHF. The V call is TRBV7-2, the J call TRBJ1-5; perhaps TRBD1 as D (6 bases). The germline CDR1 and CDR2 sequences are SGHTA and FQGNSA. V dropped 5 bases and J dropped 4 bases, with 12 bases sitting between them. This CDR3 contains 14 residues.